Listed below are T cell receptor beta chains from one sample, sequenced in a study of shared clonotypes between healthy human individuals. The data were produced by immunoSEQ multiplex PCR, yet TCRdb's version contains in-frame clones alone and is incomplete. This table holds roughly 2.1 million clones, about 93% found once. The specimen sequenced was naive CD8+ T cells from PBMCs. All receptors derive from a man aged 18 to 35 in good health. Some clones in this sample may be carry-over from other donors' samples. Both conserved end residues are part of each CDR3. Each record gives: D gene, clone size, J gene, V gene, CDR3 DNA, CDR3 protein. D genes are given only for firm matches. Where a row states a size, it is once, few, many or the class of an expanded clone; other rows omit it.

TRBD1	NA	TRBJ2-1	TRBV2	TGTGCCAGCAGTAGGACAGGTTACAATGAGCAGTTCTTC	CASSRTGYNEQFF
NA	NA	TRBJ2-7	TRBV19	TGTGCCAGTAGCCCGTGGGGATCGTCCTACGAGCAGTACTTC	CASSPWGSSYEQYF
TRBD2	once	TRBJ2-1	TRBV27	TGTGCCAGCAGTTTCGTGGCGGGAGGTAGGCGTGAGCAGTTCTTC	CASSFVAGGRREQFF
NA	NA	TRBJ2-2	TRBV30	TGTGCCTGGAGTGTGGGGGCTGGCGGGGAGCTGTTTTTT	CAWSVGAGGELFF
TRBD1	NA	TRBJ2-7	TRBV27	TGTGCCAGCAGTTGGGGACAGGGGTTCAACGAGCAGTACTTC	CASSWGQGFNEQYF
TRBD1	NA	TRBJ2-2	TRBV9	TGTGCCAGCAGCGTAGCTGGGACAGGGGAACCCACCGGGGAGCTGTTTTTT	CASSVAGTGEPTGELFF
TRBD2	NA	TRBJ2-7	TRBV4-2	TGTGCCAGCAGCCACACTAGCGGAACCTACGAGCAGTACTTC	CASSHTSGTYEQYF
NA	NA	TRBJ2-2	TRBV4-3	TGCGCCAGCAGCCAAGAATGGGGCGAGGGGCCAGGGGAGCTGTTTTTT	CASSQEWGEGPGELFF
NA	NA	TRBJ1-2	TRBV7-9	TGTGCCAGCAGCTTAGCCCCCGGGACGGACCCTATGGCTAGAGGATTC	CASSLAPGTDPMARGF
NA	once	TRBJ2-7	TRBV4-1	TGCGCCAGCAGCCAAGTGATGGCCAGCTCCTACGAGCAGTACTTC	CASSQVMASSYEQYF
NA	NA	TRBJ2-1	TRBV4-1	TGCGCCAGCAGCCAAGAGTGGGGTGTGAGGGAGCCCTACAATGAGCAGTTCTTC	CASSQEWGVREPYNEQFF
NA	NA	TRBJ2-5	TRBV13	TGTGCCAGCAGCCAGGGACTTCAAGAGACCCAGTACTTC	CASSQGLQETQYF
TRBD2	NA	TRBJ2-7	TRBV5-6	TGTGCCAGCAGCTGGGAACTAGCGGGAGCGGTGGGCGAGCAGTACTTC	CASSWELAGAVGEQYF
TRBD2	NA	TRBJ2-1	TRBV9	TGTGCCAGCAGCGTCCGGACTAGCGGTAGCTCCTACAATGAGCAGTTCTTC	CASSVRTSGSSYNEQFF
NA	NA	TRBJ1-1	TRBV27	TGTGCCAGCAGTTTATCGTCGGCTTTGAACACTGAAGCTTTCTTT	CASSLSSALNTEAFF